Sequencing of this T cell receptor (beta chain) was carried out in a study of human T cells and chemical hapten exposure. Losses at the gene ends were 5 bases for V and 5 bases for J; bases not matched to a gene: 0. The CDR3 is 12 amino acids. The germline V gene encodes CDR1 SEHNR and CDR2 FQNEAQ (reference sequence). From the RACE reads, TCRdb called clonotypes with MiXCR, one entry per CDR3 protein. The table lists about 160,000 distinct CDR3 sequences, roughly 26% of them singletons. Sample time point: patch test 3, about 24 weeks after DPC sensitization. As for treatment: therapeutic diphenylcyclopropenone sensitization with weekly scalp DPC.

The chain couples TRBV7-9 to TRBJ1-5; 7 nucleotides align to TRBD1. The sequencing used whole blood, collected in connection with sensitization to the hapten diphenylcyclopropenone (DPC). The sequence was obtained from a woman aged 18-29 years with alopecia areata. Some clones in this sample may be carry-over from other donors' samples. Here the CDR3 reads CASSGQDQPQHF. The CDR3 bases are TGTGCCAGCAGCGGACAGGATCAGCCCCAGCATTTT.